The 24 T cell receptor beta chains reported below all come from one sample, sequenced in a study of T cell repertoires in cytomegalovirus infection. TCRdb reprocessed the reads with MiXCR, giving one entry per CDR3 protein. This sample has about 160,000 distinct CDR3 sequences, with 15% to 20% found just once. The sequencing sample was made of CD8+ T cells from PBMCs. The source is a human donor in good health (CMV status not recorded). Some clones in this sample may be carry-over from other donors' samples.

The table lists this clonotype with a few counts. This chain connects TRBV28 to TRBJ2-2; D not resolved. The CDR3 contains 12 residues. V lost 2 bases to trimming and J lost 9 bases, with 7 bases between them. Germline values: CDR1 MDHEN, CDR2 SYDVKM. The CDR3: CASSLRLRELFF. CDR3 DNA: TGTGCCAGCAGTTTAAGGTTGAGGGAGCTGTTTTTT.

This chain's CDR3 is CSATDRSNYGYTF. The CDR3 DNA sequence: TGCAGTGCAACGGACAGAAGTAACTATGGCTACACCTTC. V usage is TRBV20-1 and J usage is TRBJ1-2; D is possibly TRBD1 (6 bases). Trimming removed 6 bases at V and 1 base at J, with 12 bases between. The germline V gene encodes CDR1 DFQATT and CDR2 SNEGSKA (reference sequence). The CDR3 length is 13 residues.

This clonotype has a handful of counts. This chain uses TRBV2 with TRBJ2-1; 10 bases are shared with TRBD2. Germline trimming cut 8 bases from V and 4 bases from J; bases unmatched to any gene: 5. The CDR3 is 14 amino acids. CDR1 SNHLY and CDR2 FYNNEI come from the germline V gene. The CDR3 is CASSSGGQYNEQFF. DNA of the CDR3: TGTGCCAGCTCTAGCGGGGGCCAGTACAATGAGCAGTTCTTC.

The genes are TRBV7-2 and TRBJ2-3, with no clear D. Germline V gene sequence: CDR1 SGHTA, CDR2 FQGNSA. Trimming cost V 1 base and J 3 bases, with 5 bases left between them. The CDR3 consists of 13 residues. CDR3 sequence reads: CASSLGPTDTQYF. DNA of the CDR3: TGTGCCAGCAGCTTAGGACCGACAGATACGCAGTATTTT.

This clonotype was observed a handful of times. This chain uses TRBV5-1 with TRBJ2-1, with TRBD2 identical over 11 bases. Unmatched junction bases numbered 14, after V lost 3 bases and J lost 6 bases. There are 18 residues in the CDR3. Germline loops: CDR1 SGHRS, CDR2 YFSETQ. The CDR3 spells CASSYESPGTSGRNEQFF. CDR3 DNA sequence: TGCGCCAGCAGCTACGAATCCCCCGGGACTAGCGGACGCAATGAGCAGTTCTTC.

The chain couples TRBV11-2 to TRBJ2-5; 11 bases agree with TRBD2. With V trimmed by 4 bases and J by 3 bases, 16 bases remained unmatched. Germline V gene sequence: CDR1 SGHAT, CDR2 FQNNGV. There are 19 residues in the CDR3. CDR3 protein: CASSSTPGLAVRREETQYF. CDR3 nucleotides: TGTGCCAGCAGCTCGACCCCGGGACTAGCGGTTCGGCGGGAAGAGACCCAGTACTTC.

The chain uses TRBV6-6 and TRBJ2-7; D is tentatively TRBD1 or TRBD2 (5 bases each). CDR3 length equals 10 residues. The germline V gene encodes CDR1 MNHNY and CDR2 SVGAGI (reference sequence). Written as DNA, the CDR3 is TGTGCTTCAGAGGGGAACGAGCAGTACTTC. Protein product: CASEGNEQYF.

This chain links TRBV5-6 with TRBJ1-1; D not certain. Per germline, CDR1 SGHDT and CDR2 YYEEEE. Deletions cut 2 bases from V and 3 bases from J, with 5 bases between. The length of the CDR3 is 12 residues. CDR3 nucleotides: TGTGCCAGCAGCTTCCTGGACACTGAAGCTTTCTTT. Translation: CASSFLDTEAFF.

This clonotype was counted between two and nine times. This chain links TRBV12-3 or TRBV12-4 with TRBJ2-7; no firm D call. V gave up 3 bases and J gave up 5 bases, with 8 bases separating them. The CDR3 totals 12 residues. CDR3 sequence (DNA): TGTGCCAGCAGTTTCTACTTGAACGAGCAGTACTTC. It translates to CASSFYLNEQYF.

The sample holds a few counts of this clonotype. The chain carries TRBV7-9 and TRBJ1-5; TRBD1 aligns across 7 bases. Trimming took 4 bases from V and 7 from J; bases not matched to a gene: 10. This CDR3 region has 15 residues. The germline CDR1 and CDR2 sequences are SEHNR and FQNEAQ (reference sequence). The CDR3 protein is CASSSLRDRHQPQHF. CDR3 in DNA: TGTGCCAGCAGCTCCCTCCGGGACAGACACCAGCCCCAGCATTTT.

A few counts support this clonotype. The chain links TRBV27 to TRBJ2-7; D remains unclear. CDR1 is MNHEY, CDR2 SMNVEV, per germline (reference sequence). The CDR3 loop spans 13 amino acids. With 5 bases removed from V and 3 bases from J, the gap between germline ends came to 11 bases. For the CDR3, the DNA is TGTGCCAGCAGTCGCGCCGGATACTACGAGCAGTACTTC. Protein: CASSRAGYYEQYF.

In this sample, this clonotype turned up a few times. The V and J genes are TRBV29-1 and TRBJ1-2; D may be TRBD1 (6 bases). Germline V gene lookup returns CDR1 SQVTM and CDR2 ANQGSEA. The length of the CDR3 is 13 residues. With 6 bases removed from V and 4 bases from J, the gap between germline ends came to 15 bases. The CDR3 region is CSVPEQGIYGYTF. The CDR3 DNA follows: TGCAGCGTCCCCGAACAGGGCATCTATGGCTACACCTTC.

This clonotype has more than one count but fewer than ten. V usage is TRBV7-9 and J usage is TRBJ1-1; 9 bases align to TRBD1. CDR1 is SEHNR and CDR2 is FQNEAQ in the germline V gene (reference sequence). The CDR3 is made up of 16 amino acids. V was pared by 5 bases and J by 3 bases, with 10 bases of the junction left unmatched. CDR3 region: CASSRFGTGRDTEAFF. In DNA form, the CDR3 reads TGTGCCAGCAGCCGTTTCGGGACAGGGAGGGACACTGAAGCTTTCTTT. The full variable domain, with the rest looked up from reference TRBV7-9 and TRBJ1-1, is DTGVSQNPRHKITKRGQNVTFRCDPISEHNRLYWYRQTLGQGPEFLTYFQNEAQLEKSRLLSDRFSAERPKGSFSTLEIQRTEQGDSAMYLCASSRFGTGRDTEAFFGQGTRLTVV.

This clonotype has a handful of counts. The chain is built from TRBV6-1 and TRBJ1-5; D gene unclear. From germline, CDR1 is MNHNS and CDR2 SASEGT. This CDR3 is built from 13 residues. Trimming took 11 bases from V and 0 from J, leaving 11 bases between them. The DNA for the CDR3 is TGTGCCGGGAACATGAATAGCAATCAGCCCCAGCATTTT. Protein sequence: CAGNMNSNQPQHF.

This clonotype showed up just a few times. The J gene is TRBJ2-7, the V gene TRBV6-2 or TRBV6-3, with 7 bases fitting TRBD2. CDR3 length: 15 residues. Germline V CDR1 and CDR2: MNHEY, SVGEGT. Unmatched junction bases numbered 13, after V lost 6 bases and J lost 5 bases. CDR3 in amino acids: CASSPPTGRIHEQYF. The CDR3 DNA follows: TGTGCCAGCAGCCCCCCAACCGGGAGGATCCACGAGCAGTACTTC.

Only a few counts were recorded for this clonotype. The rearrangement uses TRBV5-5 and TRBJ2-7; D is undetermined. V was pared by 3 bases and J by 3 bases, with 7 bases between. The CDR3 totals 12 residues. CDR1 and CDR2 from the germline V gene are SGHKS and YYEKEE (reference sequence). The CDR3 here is CASSSINYEQYF. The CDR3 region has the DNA TGTGCCAGCAGCTCAATCAACTACGAGCAGTACTTC.

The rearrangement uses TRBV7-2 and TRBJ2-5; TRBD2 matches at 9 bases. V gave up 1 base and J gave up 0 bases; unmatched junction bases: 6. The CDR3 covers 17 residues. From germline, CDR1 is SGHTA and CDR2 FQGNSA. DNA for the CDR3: TGTGCCAGCAGCTTAGTGCCGGGACTAGCAGACCAAGAGACCCAGTACTTC. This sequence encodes CASSLVPGLADQETQYF.

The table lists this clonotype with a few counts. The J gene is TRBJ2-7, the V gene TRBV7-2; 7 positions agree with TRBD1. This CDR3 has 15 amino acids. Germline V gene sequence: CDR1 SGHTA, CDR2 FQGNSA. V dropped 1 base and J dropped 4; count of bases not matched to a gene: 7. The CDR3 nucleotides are TGTGCCAGCAGCTTAGGTGAAGGGGGCTGGTACGAGCAGTACGTC. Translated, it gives CASSLGEGGWYEQYV.

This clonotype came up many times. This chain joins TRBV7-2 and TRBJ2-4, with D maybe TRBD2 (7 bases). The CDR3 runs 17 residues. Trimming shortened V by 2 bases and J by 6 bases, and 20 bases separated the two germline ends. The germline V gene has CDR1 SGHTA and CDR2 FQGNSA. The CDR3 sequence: CASSLKGGGELGNIQYF. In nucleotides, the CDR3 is TGTGCCAGCAGCTTAAAGGGGGGAGGGGAGTTAGGAAACATTCAGTACTTC.

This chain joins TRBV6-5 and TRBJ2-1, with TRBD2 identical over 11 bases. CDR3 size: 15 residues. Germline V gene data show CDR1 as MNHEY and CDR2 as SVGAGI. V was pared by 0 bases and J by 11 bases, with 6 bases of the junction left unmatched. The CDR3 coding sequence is TGTGCCAGCAGTTACTCCACTAGCGGGGGATCTCAGCAGTTCTTC. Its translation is CASSYSTSGGSQQFF.

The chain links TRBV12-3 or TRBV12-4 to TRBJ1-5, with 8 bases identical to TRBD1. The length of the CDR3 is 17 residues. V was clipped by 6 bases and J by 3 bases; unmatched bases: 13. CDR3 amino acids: CASSPTHRQGNNQPQHF. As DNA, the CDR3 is TGTGCCAGCAGCCCGACCCACCGACAGGGGAACAATCAGCCCCAGCATTTT.

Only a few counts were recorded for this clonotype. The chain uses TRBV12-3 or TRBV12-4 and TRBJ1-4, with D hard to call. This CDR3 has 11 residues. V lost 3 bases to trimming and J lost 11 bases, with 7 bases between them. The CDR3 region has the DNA TGTGCCAGCAGTTTCGGAGGGAAACTGTTTTTT. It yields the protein CASSFGGKLFF.

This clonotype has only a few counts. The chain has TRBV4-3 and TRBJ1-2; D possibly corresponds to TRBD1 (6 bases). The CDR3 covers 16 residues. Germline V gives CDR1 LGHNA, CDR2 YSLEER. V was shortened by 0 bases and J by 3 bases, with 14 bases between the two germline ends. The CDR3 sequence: CASSQDRPGEYYGYTF. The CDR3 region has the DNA TGCGCCAGCAGCCAAGATCGGCCAGGGGAGTACTATGGCTACACCTTC.

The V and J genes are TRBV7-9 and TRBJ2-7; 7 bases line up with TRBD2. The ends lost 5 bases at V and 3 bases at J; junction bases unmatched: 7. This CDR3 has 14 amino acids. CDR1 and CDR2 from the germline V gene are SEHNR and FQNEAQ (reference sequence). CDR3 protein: CASSPQAGDYEQYF. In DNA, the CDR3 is TGTGCCAGCAGCCCACAGGCGGGGGACTACGAGCAGTACTTC.